A selection of T cell receptor beta chains follows, all from one sample in a study of blood T cell repertoires in COVID-19. The repertoire was sequenced with immunoSEQ multiplex PCR; TCRdb's copy has only in-frame clones and lacks some. The sample includes a few hundred thousand clones, 80% to 90% of them seen just once. Sample: PBMCs or T cells enriched from blood (not recorded which). The receptor set was obtained from a woman between 18 and 29 years old who had recovered from COVID-19. The CDR3 runs from the conserved cysteine through the conserved F or W. A D gene is named only where the DNA matches it firmly. Expanded clones are given a class, and other clones once, few, many or no size at all.

clone size | D gene | J gene | V gene | CDR3 DNA | CDR3 protein
. | . | TRBJ2-7 | TRBV27 | TGTGCCAGCAGTCGTGACAGCTTATACGAGCAGTACTTC | CASSRDSLYEQYF
. | . | TRBJ1-4 | TRBV27 | TGTGCCAGCAGTTTAGAACCGGGTTATGGGACTAATGAAAAACTGTTTTTT | CASSLEPGYGTNEKLFF
few | . | TRBJ1-1 | TRBV25-1 | TGTGCCAGCACGGCGGTCGGGGACACTGAAGCTTTCTTT | CASTAVGDTEAFF
. | . | TRBJ2-7 | TRBV18 | TGTGCCAGCTCACGCCTCGGCAGGGGGGTCGACGAGCAGTACTTC | CASSRLGRGVDEQYF
. | . | TRBJ1-2 | TRBV28 | TGTGCCAGCAGTTTACCAGGGCCCTTCAGCGCCTATGGCTACACCTTC | CASSLPGPFSAYGYTF
once | TRBD1 | TRBJ1-2 | TRBV19 | TGTGCCAGTAGTCTTTCCCGGGAGCAGGGGGGCTATGGCTACACCTTC | CASSLSREQGGYGYTF
. | . | TRBJ1-1 | TRBV28 | TGTGCCAGCAGTTTAGGCGACAGGAGCCTGAACACTGAAGCTTTCTTT | CASSLGDRSLNTEAFF
. | TRBD1 | TRBJ1-6 | TRBV5-1 | TGCGCCAGCAGCTTGGACCCAGGGGGTTATTCACCCCTCCACTTT | CASSLDPGGYSPLHF
once | TRBD2 | TRBJ2-1 | TRBV19 | TGTGCCAGTAGGGGTTTAGGTGAGGCGGGAGGGCCGTCCGATGAGCAGTTCTTC | CASRGLGEAGGPSDEQFF
. | . | TRBJ2-7 | TRBV9 | TGTGCCAGCAGCGTAGGGGGCTTTACCTACGAGCAGTACTTC | CASSVGGFTYEQYF
. | TRBD1 | TRBJ2-6 | TRBV18 | TGTGCCAGCTCACCACCCGGGACAGGGTTTTTCTCTGGGGCCAACGTCCTGACTTTC | CASSPPGTGFFSGANVLTF
. | TRBD1 | TRBJ2-2 | TRBV6-5 | TGTGCCAGCAGTACTACAGGGGGCACCGGGGAGCTGTTTTTT | CASSTTGGTGELFF
. | TRBD1 | TRBJ1-4 | TRBV7-9 | TGTGCCAGCAGCTCCTTCTGGAACCCAGGGGGCGATGAAAAACTGTTTTTT | CASSSFWNPGGDEKLFF
. | TRBD1 | TRBJ1-2 | TRBV5-1 | TGCGCCAGCGGACAGGGAGACTATGGCTACACCTTC | CASGQGDYGYTF
. | TRBD1 | TRBJ1-1 | TRBV5-1 | TGCGCCAGCGGGACAGGGGGGGTCGGAACTGAAGCTTTCTTT | CASGTGGVGTEAFF
. | TRBD1 | TRBJ2-1 | TRBV28 | TGTGCCAGCAGTCCCAGGTGGGGACAGGGGGTCAATGAGCAGTTCTTC | CASSPRWGQGVNEQFF
. | . | TRBJ2-2 | TRBV11-3 | TGTGCCAGCAGCTTGGGAGCGGCCGGGGAGCTGTTTTTT | CASSLGAAGELFF
. | TRBD1 | TRBJ2-7 | TRBV3-1/TRBV3-2 | TGTGCCAGCAGCCAAGAATGGACAGGGGCCGAGCAGTACTTC | CASSQEWTGAEQYF
. | TRBD1 | TRBJ2-1 | TRBV5-6 | TGTGCCAGCATCCTCCAGGGACAGGACTCCTACAATGAGCAGTTCTTC | CASILQGQDSYNEQFF
. | . | TRBJ1-5 | TRBV10-3 | TGTGCCATCAGTGATGGGCAGGGGAGCCAGCCCCAGCATTTT | CAISDGQGSQPQHF
. | . | TRBJ1-1 | TRBV19 | TGTGCCAGTAGTCCATTACAGGGCGGGAACACTGAAGCTTTCTTT | CASSPLQGGNTEAFF
. | . | TRBJ1-2 | TRBV7-3 | TGTGCCAGCAGCCCAGCCAACGGGGATGGCTACACCTTC | CASSPANGDGYTF
. | TRBD2 | TRBJ2-1 | TRBV7-9 | TGTGCCAGCAGCTTAGGAGGTACGCGGGAGGGGTTCTTC | CASSLGGTREGFF
. | . | TRBJ1-2 | TRBV29-1 | TGCAGCGTTGGACAAAACTATGGCTACACCTTC | CSVGQNYGYTF
. | . | TRBJ2-5 | TRBV1 | TGCACCAGCAGCCAGCCAGGACTAGCGGGGGGGCCGAGGGAGACCCAGTACTTC | CTSSQPGLAGGPRETQYF
. | TRBD2 | TRBJ2-1 | TRBV19 | TGTGCCAGTAGTACCGCTAGCGGGAACAATGAGCAGTTCTTC | CASSTASGNNEQFF
. | . | TRBJ2-3 | TRBV3-1/TRBV3-2 | TGTGCCAGCAGCCAAGGTAGCGGTCGCACAGATACGCAGTATTTT | CASSQGSGRTDTQYF